This T cell receptor (beta chain) was sequenced during a study of metastatic and nonmetastatic thyroid tumors. Overall study context: Thyroid patients, malignant and benign, had repertoires compared across blood and tumor or nodule tissue.

In its sample, this clone was seen many times. Its antigen is currently unknown. In the original processing: Building a distant-metastasis classifier for papillary thyroid cancer drew on CDR3 differences across clinicopathological groups. TCRdb redid the clone calls on the PCR reads using MiXCR. TCRdb assigned the V and J calls; the authors' analysis was not used. The table lists roughly 12,000 clones, about 30% of them singletons, with roughly 21% in the top ten. Patients had received no treatment of any kind before thyroid surgery. This CDR3 spans 10 amino acids. V was shortened by 9 bases and J by 9 bases, with 6 bases between the two germline ends. CDR1 is MNHNS and CDR2 is SASEGT in the germline V gene. Findings and limits, study-wide: In both blood and tumor samples, TCR beta diversity was reported significantly higher for malignant than benign nodules.

Sequenced input: tumor tissue. This clonotype originated in a female donor with papillary thyroid cancer or a benign thyroid nodule (not recorded which). Some clones in this sample may be carry-over from other donors' samples. The chain uses TRBV6-1 and TRBJ1-6, with a tentative D call TRBD1 (5 bases). CDR3 protein: CASGASPLHF. The CDR3 DNA reads TGTGCCAGTGGGGCTTCACCCCTCCACTTT.